This is a list of T cell receptor beta chains from one sample in a study of Graves' ophthalmopathy and Graves' hyperthyroidism. TCRdb re-analysed the multiplex PCR reads in MiXCR, keeping a single row per CDR3 protein. The sample lists some 25,000 distinct CDR3 sequences, about 44% occurring once. The material sequenced was peripheral blood. The receptors originated from an adult woman with stable Graves' hyperthyroidism. The CDR3 runs from the conserved cysteine through the conserved F or W. The D gene is left open where the match is weak. Rows may omit the clone size; those that give it use once, few, many or a size class.

j_gene | abundance | d_gene | v_gene | CDR3aa | CDR3nt
TRBJ1-1 | - | - | TRBV7-2 | CASSLDGGGGLTEAFF | TGTGCCAGCAGCTTAGACGGGGGGGGCGGCTTGACTGAAGCTTTCTTT
TRBJ1-2 | medium-sized | TRBD1 | TRBV6-5 | CASRDRGYGYTF | TGTGCCAGCAGGGACAGGGGGTATGGCTACACCTTC
TRBJ2-1 | many | TRBD2 | TRBV5-6 | CASTETSGISYNEQFF | TGTGCCAGCACCGAGACTAGCGGGATCTCCTACAATGAGCAGTTCTTC
TRBJ1-1 | - | - | TRBV20-1 | CSARDTWLGAFF | TGCAGTGCTAGAGATACCTGGTTGGGAGCTTTCTTT
TRBJ2-2 | many | - | TRBV5-8 | CASSLGQGNTGELFF | TGTGCCAGCAGCTTGGGGCAGGGGAACACCGGGGAGCTGTTTTTT
TRBJ1-5 | - | TRBD1 | TRBV20-1 | CSAPGTGSRNQPQHF | TGCAGTGCTCCCGGGACAGGGTCTCGCAATCAGCCCCAGCATTTT
TRBJ2-1 | - | TRBD2 | TRBV11-3 | CASSPSLAGGGNEQFF | TGTGCCAGCAGCCCATCACTAGCGGGAGGCGGAAATGAGCAGTTCTTC
TRBJ2-4 | many | - | TRBV19 | CASGQPAHIQYF | TGTGCCAGTGGCCAGCCAGCGCACATTCAGTACTTC
TRBJ2-6 | once | - | TRBV28 | CVSSVTAYNVLTF | TGTGTCAGCAGTGTGACGGCCTACAACGTCCTGACTTTC
TRBJ2-5 | many | TRBD2 | TRBV5-6 | CASSRGIAGGQETQYF | TGTGCCAGCAGCAGAGGAATAGCGGGGGGCCAAGAGACCCAGTACTTC
TRBJ2-1 | - | - | TRBV7-2 | CASSSDPTYNEQFF | TGTGCCAGCAGCTCAGACCCCACCTACAATGAGCAGTTCTTC
TRBJ2-7 | many | TRBD2 | TRBV12-3/TRBV12-4 | CASSSRTSKLYEQYF | TGTGCCAGCAGTTCGCGGACTAGCAAGCTCTACGAGCAGTACTTC
TRBJ2-1 | - | TRBD2 | TRBV7-3 | CASAREGLNEQFF | TGTGCCAGCGCGAGGGAGGGGCTTAATGAGCAGTTCTTC
TRBJ2-7 | - | - | TRBV6-1 | CASSPRTGYEQYF | TGTGCCAGCAGTCCCCGGACCGGCTACGAGCAGTACTTC
TRBJ2-5 | - | TRBD2 | TRBV24-1 | CATSDRGLAGLQETQYF | TGTGCCACCAGTGATCGAGGACTAGCGGGGCTCCAAGAGACCCAGTACTTC
TRBJ1-1 | - | - | TRBV19 | CASSTPGPTNTEAFF | TGTGCCAGTAGTACCCCGGGACCCACGAACACTGAAGCTTTCTTT
TRBJ2-7 | once | TRBD2 | TRBV20-1 | CSARDYGTSLPYEQYF | TGCAGTGCTAGAGACTACGGGACTAGTCTTCCCTACGAGCAGTACTTC
TRBJ2-3 | medium-sized | - | TRBV5-1 | CAILTDTQYF | TGCGCCATACTCACAGATACGCAGTATTTT
TRBJ2-5 | - | TRBD1 | TRBV10-3 | CAISYGTDQETQYF | TGTGCCATCAGTTACGGGACAGATCAAGAGACCCAGTACTTC
TRBJ1-4 | many | - | TRBV4-1 | CASSQGGRGTGDEKLFF | TGCGCCAGCAGCCAAGGTGGTCGGGGGACTGGAGATGAAAAACTGTTTTTT